This passage covers 21 T cell receptor beta chains from one sample sequenced in a study of blood T cell repertoires in COVID-19. Here immunoSEQ multiplex PCR was the method, and the copy in TCRdb shows in-frame clones only, minus some. The table has roughly 99,000 clones, roughly 83% seen once. The material sequenced was peripheral blood. The origin of the receptors is a human donor in a cohort sampled during active COVID-19.

The chain joins TRBV7-2 to TRBJ1-2, with D maybe TRBD1 (6 bases). The V and J ends lost 5 bases and 2 bases respectively, with 12 bases between them. Germline V lookup: CDR1 SGHTA, CDR2 FQGNSA. CDR3 size: 14 residues. CDR3 DNA: TGTGCCAGCAGCGCCGCAGGGGCCAACTATGGCTACACCTTC. Its translation is CASSAAGANYGYTF.

This clone was found once. V gene TRBV7-2 combines with J gene TRBJ2-7; TRBD1 agrees at 8 bases. Germline V lookup: CDR1 SGHTA, CDR2 FQGNSA. This CDR3 has 13 residues. The ends lost 5 bases at V and 6 bases at J; junction bases unmatched: 6. In DNA, the CDR3 is TGTGCCAGCAGCAGGACAGGGATTTTCGAGCAGTACTTC. The encoded protein is CASSRTGIFEQYF.

CDR3 loop: CASSEALLEGAATGTYEQYF. The CDR3, as DNA: TGTGCCAGCAGTGAAGCGCTTCTTGAGGGAGCGGCTACGGGGACCTACGAGCAGTACTTC. This chain joins TRBV2 and TRBJ2-7, with D tentatively TRBD2 (5 bases). V lost 0 bases and J 2 bases, leaving 26 bases between the germline ends. This CDR3 has 20 amino acids. CDR1 and CDR2 (germline): SNHLY, FYNNEI.

This chain links TRBV6-5 with TRBJ2-7, with D possibly TRBD2 on 6 matching bases. This CDR3 has 14 residues. V shed 6 bases and J shed 2 bases, with 14 bases lying between them. CDR1 and CDR2 from the germline V gene are MNHEY and SVGAGI. The CDR3 loop reads CASRGPGLTYEQYF. The CDR3 bases are TGTGCCAGCAGGGGACCGGGACTGACCTACGAGCAGTACTTC.

This rearrangement joins TRBV19 to TRBJ1-2; D gene uncertain. The CDR3 runs 12 residues. Germline values: CDR1 LNHDA, CDR2 SQIVND (reference sequence). Trimming removed 5 bases from V and 7 bases from J, with 11 bases in between. The DNA of the CDR3 is TGTGCCAGTAGTCCGCAGCCGGGTGGCTACACCTTC. Residues: CASSPQPGGYTF.

The chain combines TRBV9 with TRBJ1-1, with D perhaps matching TRBD1 (5 bases). This CDR3 contains 16 residues. Trimming took 4 bases from V and 1 from J, leaving 17 bases between them. The germline gives CDR1 SGDLS, CDR2 YYNGEE. CDR3 protein: CASSPWGGAKNTEAFF. The CDR3 DNA reads TGTGCCAGCAGCCCCTGGGGAGGGGCTAAGAACACTGAAGCTTTCTTT.

The chain is built from TRBV2 and TRBJ2-2; 11 bases are shared with TRBD2. Germline V gene data show CDR1 as SNHLY and CDR2 as FYNNEI. This CDR3 has 16 amino acids. J was trimmed by 3 bases and V by 6 bases; bases with no gene match: 6. The CDR3 region is CASRIGTSGYTGELFF. The CDR3 coding sequence is TGTGCCAGCAGAATAGGGACTAGCGGATACACCGGGGAGCTGTTTTTT.

V usage is TRBV19 and J usage is TRBJ2-3, with D perhaps matching TRBD1 (5 bases). Looked up from germline, CDR1 is LNHDA and CDR2 is SQIVND (reference sequence). The CDR3 is 13 residues long. Trimming pared 4 bases from V and 6 bases from J, leaving 11 bases between. CDR3 sequence reads: CASSTQVGDTQYF. Here the CDR3 DNA reads TGTGCCAGTAGTACACAGGTCGGCGATACGCAGTATTTT.

The chain has TRBV7-2 and TRBJ1-5; tentatively, D is TRBD1 (5 bases). The V end lost 0 bases, the J end lost 3 bases, and 12 bases lay between the germline ends. Germline CDR1 reads SGHTA; CDR2 reads FQGNSA. The CDR3 totals 16 residues. The CDR3 loop reads CASSLAWGWNNQPQHF. The CDR3 coding sequence is TGTGCCAGCAGCTTAGCATGGGGCTGGAACAATCAGCCCCAGCATTTT. The complete variable domain, with remaining parts taken from reference TRBV7-2 and TRBJ1-5, reads GAGVSQSPSNKVTEKGKDVELRCDPISGHTALYWYRQSLGQGLEFLIYFQGNSAPDKSGLPSDRFSAERTGGSVSTLTIQRTQQEDSAVYLCASSLAWGWNNQPQHFGDGTRLSIL.

J is TRBJ2-3 and V is TRBV3-1 (or the pseudogene TRBV3-2); TRBD2 is a possible D gene (6 bases). Germline-derived CDR1 and CDR2 are LGHDT and YNNKEL (reference sequence). The CDR3 spans 18 residues. Trimming removed 3 bases at V and 5 bases at J, with 24 bases between. The chain's CDR3 is CASSHPSPRASVRDTQYF. The CDR3 DNA sequence: TGTGCCAGCAGCCATCCCTCACCTCGGGCTAGCGTGCGAGATACGCAGTATTTT.

The chain joins TRBV19 to TRBJ2-3; D is uncertain. The V end was cut by 8 bases, the J end by 8 bases, with 17 bases between. The germline gives CDR1 LNHDA, CDR2 SQIVND (reference sequence). This CDR3 has 13 residues. The CDR3 nucleotides are TGTGCCAGTCACCTGGGCGTCCCCGGTACGCAGTATTTT. It encodes CASHLGVPGTQYF.

This rearrangement joins TRBV3-1 (or the pseudogene TRBV3-2) to TRBJ1-2; D not resolved. From germline, CDR1 is LGHDT and CDR2 YNNKEL (reference sequence). CDR3 length: 15 residues. With 1 base removed from V and 4 bases from J, the gap between germline ends came to 13 bases. The CDR3 reads CASSQGLQAGYGYTF. The CDR3 DNA sequence: TGTGCCAGCAGCCAAGGGCTGCAGGCAGGCTATGGCTACACCTTC.

V usage is TRBV5-1 and J usage is TRBJ2-1; unclear D gene. CDR1 and CDR2 from the germline V gene are SGHRS and YFSETQ. Trimming shortened V by 3 bases and J by 0 bases, and 13 bases separated the two germline ends. The CDR3 sequence is 16 residues long. CDR3 DNA sequence: TGCGCCAGCAGCTCAAAAAGCGAGAGCTCCTACAATGAGCAGTTCTTC. This sequence encodes CASSSKSESSYNEQFF.

The chain links TRBV10-3 to TRBJ1-2; D may be TRBD1 (5 bases). V lost 3 bases to trimming and J lost 4 bases, with 12 bases between them. This CDR3 has 14 amino acids. Germline CDR1 and CDR2: ENHRY and SYGVKD. The CDR3 loop is CAISDPGLGYGYTF. The CDR3 DNA follows: TGTGCCATCAGTGATCCAGGGCTGGGCTATGGCTACACCTTC.

The rearrangement uses TRBV19 and TRBJ2-4; a weak D match, TRBD2 (5 bases). Germline values: CDR1 LNHDA, CDR2 SQIVND (reference sequence). V shed 5 bases and J shed 9 bases, with 11 bases lying between them. The CDR3 runs 12 residues. The CDR3 loop reads CASSALGGIQYF. The CDR3 bases are TGTGCCAGTAGTGCACTAGGAGGCATTCAGTACTTC.

The chain uses TRBV6-2 or TRBV6-3 and TRBJ1-1; D perhaps matches TRBD1 (6 bases). CDR1 MNHEY and CDR2 SVGEGT come from the germline V gene. Trimming cost V 4 bases and J 5 bases, with 17 bases left between them. The CDR3 runs 15 residues. In nucleotides, the CDR3 is TGTGCCAGCAGTTCTCTCGGGGGGCGCGGGACTGAAGCTTTCTTT. It is translated as CASSSLGGRGTEAFF.

CDR3 residues: CATSTGGFGYTF. CDR3 DNA sequence: TGTGCCACCTCAACAGGGGGCTTTGGCTACACCTTC. The chain uses TRBV27 and TRBJ1-2; 9 nucleotides match TRBD1. The germline CDR1 and CDR2 sequences are MNHEY and SMNVEV (reference sequence). Germline trimming cut 10 bases from V and 7 bases from J; bases unmatched to any gene: 7. The CDR3 extends over 12 amino acids.

This sequence joins TRBV5-1 and TRBJ1-2; possibly TRBD1 for D (6 bases). Germline values: CDR1 SGHRS, CDR2 YFSETQ. V was pared by 4 bases and J by 5 bases, with 15 bases between. The CDR3 is 14 residues long. The CDR3 region has the DNA TGCGCCAGCAGCCAGGGAGGGGGTCGGTATGGCTACACCTTC. Translating it yields CASSQGGGRYGYTF.

A few counts support this clone. V usage is TRBV18 and J usage is TRBJ1-5, with D unclear. The CDR3 contains 17 residues. Germline V gives CDR1 KGHSH, CDR2 LQKENI. Between the trimmed V and J ends, which lost 3 bases and 0 bases, there was a span of 15 bases. The CDR3 reads CASSPASDKYSNQPQHF. CDR3 DNA: TGTGCCAGCTCACCCGCCTCCGACAAATATAGCAATCAGCCCCAGCATTTT.

This rearrangement joins TRBV27 to TRBJ1-1; D is possibly TRBD1 (6 bases). The V gene's germline CDR1 is MNHEY and CDR2 SMNVEV (reference sequence). V lost 5 bases and J lost 5, with 15 bases in between. There are 14 residues in the CDR3. The CDR3 reads CASSSGGRKTEAFF. CDR3 coding DNA: TGTGCCAGCAGTAGCGGGGGCAGAAAGACTGAAGCTTTCTTT.

V and J are TRBV19 and TRBJ2-7; 7 bases agree with TRBD2. The junction had 4 bases not matched to a gene; V was cut back by 4 bases and J by 1 base. In germline, CDR1 is LNHDA, CDR2 SQIVND (reference sequence). The CDR3 is made up of 14 amino acids. CDR3 residues: CASSNQAGSYEQYF. CDR3 in DNA: TGTGCCAGTAGTAATCAAGCGGGATCCTACGAGCAGTACTTC.